The 23 T cell receptor beta chains presented below share a single source sample, sequenced in a study of regulatory T cells in long-lasting Graves disease (dated by TCRdb to the early 2020s). Library preparation was by multiplex PCR. The run used an Illumina HiSeq 4000. CDR3 regions were amplified by Arm-PCR with iRepertoire HTBI primers to construct TCR beta libraries. TCRdb ran its own pipeline on the public reads, namely fastp trimming at Q25 and MiXCR clone calling, and kept in-frame beta chains. Rows are combined by CDR3 protein, so each entry shows the most common genes and DNA. The sample includes under 400,000 distinct CDR3 sequences, with over 15% observed a single time. The top ten clones comprise 25% to 30% of the sample. The time point label, read with the paper, signifies: newly diagnosed GD, antithyroid drugs for less than 3 months. For both TCR sequencing and RNA sequencing, RNA was extracted from PBMCs using TRIzol.

The same data also went into a second study, on T cells in Graves' hyperthyroidism and ophthalmopathy.

The material was peripheral blood mononuclear cells (PBMCs), obtained at new diagnosis, from a patient treated with antithyroid drugs. These receptors were collected from a man in his forties or fifties with Graves disease. Donor details come from another sample of the same person, matched by shared clones.

The chain combines TRBV28 with TRBJ1-6; tentatively, D is TRBD1 (6 bases). Germline loops: CDR1 MDHEN, CDR2 SYDVKM. The V end was cut by 4 bases, the J end by 14 bases, with 18 bases between. The CDR3 spans 14 residues. The CDR3 reads CASSSRKGEFTLHF. The CDR3 bases are TGTGCCAGCAGTTCCAGGAAGGGGGAGTTCACCCTCCACTTT.

CDR3 nucleotides: TGTGCCACAAGCAGGGGAATCACTGAAGCTTTCTTT. It is translated as CATSRGITEAFF. The chain recombines TRBV19 with TRBJ1-1; D might be TRBD1 (6 bases). Germline loops: CDR1 LNHDA, CDR2 SQIVND (reference sequence). The length of the CDR3 is 12 residues. V gave up 10 bases and J gave up 4 bases, with 13 bases separating them. Complete variable domain (other parts from reference TRBV19 and TRBJ1-1): DGGITQSPKYLFRKEGQNVTLSCEQNLNHDAMYWYRQDPGQGLRLIYYSQIVNDFQKGDIAEGYSVSREKKESFPLTVTSAQKNPTAFYLCATSRGITEAFFGQGTRLTVV.

This clonotype was seen a handful of times. The chain is built from TRBV5-1 and TRBJ2-5; D could derive from TRBD1 or TRBD2 (5 bases each). Germline CDR1 SGHRS, CDR2 YFSETQ. V was shortened by 4 bases and J by 2 bases, with 12 bases between the two germline ends. This CDR3 spans 14 amino acids. The DNA of the CDR3 is TGCGCCAGCAGCCCTGAGGGGACGCAAGAGACCCAGTACTTC. It translates to CASSPEGTQETQYF.

This clonotype has a count of ten or more. The chain recombines TRBV20-1 with TRBJ2-2; either TRBD1 or TRBD2 may supply D (5 bases each). Trimming stripped 1 base from V and 0 bases from J, with 9 bases between. Looked up from germline, CDR1 is DFQATT and CDR2 is SNEGSKA (reference sequence). This CDR3 region has 15 residues. The DNA for the CDR3 is TGCAGTGCTAGAGGGGGGACCTCGAACACCGGGGAGCTGTTTTTT. Its translation is CSARGGTSNTGELFF.

Ten or more counts support this clonotype. The chain couples TRBV20-1 to TRBJ1-1, with a possible D match to TRBD1 (5 bases). V shed 4 bases and J shed 8 bases, with 17 bases lying between them. The germline V gene has CDR1 DFQATT and CDR2 SNEGSKA (reference sequence). CDR3 size: 13 residues. CDR3 region: CSANMAAGTEAFF. In nucleotides, the CDR3 is TGCAGTGCTAACATGGCGGCGGGGACGGAAGCTTTCTTT.

This clonotype was found many times. The V gene is TRBV20-1, the J gene TRBJ2-1; 7 positions match TRBD1. Germline values: CDR1 DFQATT, CDR2 SNEGSKA (reference sequence). Trimming took 6 bases from V and 7 from J; bases not matched to a gene: 18. The CDR3 runs to 16 residues. Here the CDR3 reads CSARDPSLGGKNEQFF. The DNA of the CDR3 is TGCAGTGCAAGGGACCCTTCGTTAGGGGGCAAAAATGAGCAGTTCTTC.

This rearrangement joins TRBV5-4 to TRBJ1-2; D call uncertain. The length of the CDR3 is 15 residues. The V and J ends lost 6 bases and 1 base respectively, with 16 bases between them. The V gene's germline CDR1 is SGHNT and CDR2 YYREEE (reference sequence). CDR3 in amino acids: CASTRSRMNNYGYTF. The CDR3 nucleotides are TGTGCCAGCACCCGATCTCGGATGAATAACTATGGCTACACCTTC. The whole variable domain, filled in from reference TRBV5-4 and TRBJ1-2, reads ETGVTQSPTHLIKTRGQQVTLRCSSQSGHNTVSWYQQALGQGPQFIFQYYREEENGRGNFPPRFSGLQFPNYSSELNVNALELDDSALYLCASTRSRMNNYGYTFGSGTRLTVV.

This clonotype came up many times. V usage is TRBV29-1 and J usage is TRBJ2-5; the D gene could be TRBD1 or TRBD2 (5 bases each). V lost 6 bases, J lost 0 bases, and 11 bases lay in between. The CDR3 extends over 13 amino acids. Per the germline V gene, CDR1 is SQVTM and CDR2 is ANQGSEA. CDR3 DNA: TGCAGCGTACACCGAGGGGACCAAGAGACCCAGTACTTC. Protein product: CSVHRGDQETQYF.

The V and J genes are TRBV20-1 and TRBJ2-2; 9 bases match TRBD2. Germline trimming cut 7 bases from V and 7 bases from J; bases unmatched to any gene: 10. The CDR3 spans 14 residues. The V gene's germline CDR1 is DFQATT and CDR2 SNEGSKA (reference sequence). The CDR3 reads CSVRAGGIGGELFF. CDR3 in DNA: TGCAGTGTCAGGGCGGGGGGGATCGGCGGGGAGCTGTTTTTT.

This clonotype has ten or more counts. The rearrangement joins TRBV5-1 to TRBJ2-7; D ambiguous. This CDR3 is 13 amino acids long. The V end was cut by 0 bases, the J end by 2 bases, with 6 bases between. From germline, CDR1 is SGHRS and CDR2 YFSETQ. CDR3 protein: CASSLETTYEQYF. The CDR3 nucleotides are TGCGCCAGCAGCTTGGAGACCACCTACGAGCAGTACTTC.

In this sample, this clonotype turned up a few times. J is TRBJ2-7 and V is TRBV11-1, with 9 bases aligning to TRBD2. The V segment lost 2 bases and the J segment 2 bases; nucleotides outside the gene matches: 7. The CDR3 length is 16 residues. Per germline, CDR1 SGHAT and CDR2 FQDESV (reference sequence). For the CDR3, the DNA is TGTGCCAGCAGCTTATACTTCAGCGGGGGGCCCTACGAGCAGTACTTC. This codes for CASSLYFSGGPYEQYF.

This clonotype came up many times. The genes are TRBV7-2 and TRBJ2-3, with 8 bases that match TRBD2. The CDR3 has 15 amino acids. Germline loops: CDR1 SGHTA, CDR2 FQGNSA. Trimming cost V 4 bases and J 4 bases; bases outside gene matches: 7. The CDR3: CASSSRLAFSDTQYF. The CDR3 DNA is TGTGCCAGCAGCTCTCGACTAGCGTTCTCAGATACGCAGTATTTT.

The genes are TRBV20-1 and TRBJ2-1; 7 nucleotides match TRBD1. The CDR3 is made up of 12 amino acids. J gave up 4 bases and V 5 bases, and 2 bases lay outside the gene matches. CDR1 DFQATT and CDR2 SNEGSKA come from the germline V gene (reference sequence). The CDR3 sequence: CSAGDRYNEQFF. The CDR3 coding sequence is TGCAGTGCTGGGGACAGATACAATGAGCAGTTCTTC.

This clonotype has ten or more counts. The rearrangement links TRBV29-1 to TRBJ2-3, with 9 bases matching TRBD1. The junction had 2 bases not matched to a gene; V was cut back by 7 bases and J by 0 bases. Looked up from germline, CDR1 is SQVTM and CDR2 is ANQGSEA. The CDR3 totals 13 residues. CDR3 bases: TGCAGCGCGGGGACAGGGAGCACAGATACGCAGTATTTT. This sequence encodes CSAGTGSTDTQYF.

This clonotype was recorded at least ten times. The V and J genes are TRBV6-2 or TRBV6-3 and TRBJ1-5; TRBD1 is a possible D gene (5 bases). Trimming stripped 2 bases from V and 0 bases from J, with 8 bases between. In germline, CDR1 is MNHEY, CDR2 SVGEGT. The CDR3 is 15 residues long. The CDR3 DNA reads as TGTGCCAGCAGTTACCGGGGGAATAGCAATCAGCCCCAGCATTTT. Encoded protein: CASSYRGNSNQPQHF.

In its sample, this clonotype was seen a few times. The rearrangement links TRBV6-1 to TRBJ1-1; the match to TRBD1 covers 10 bases. This CDR3 is built from 14 residues. The V gene end was trimmed by 6 bases and the J gene end by 6 bases; junction bases not matched to a gene: 7. The V gene's germline CDR1 is MNHNS and CDR2 SASEGT. CDR3 coding DNA: TGTGCCAGCAGGAGGACAGGGGGGACCTCTGAAGCTTTCTTT. Translated, it gives CASRRTGGTSEAFF.

A few counts support this clonotype. The chain couples TRBV10-3 to TRBJ2-5; D is unclear. Looked up from germline, CDR1 is ENHRY and CDR2 is SYGVKD. The CDR3 is made up of 14 amino acids. The ends were cut back, 3 bases at V and 2 bases at J, with 10 bases in the middle. The CDR3 sequence is CAISDLTGQETQYF. The CDR3 DNA reads as TGTGCCATCAGTGACCTCACTGGACAAGAGACCCAGTACTTC.

The rearrangement links TRBV9 to TRBJ1-5, with no clear D. Trimming pared 4 bases from V and 6 bases from J, leaving 17 bases between. The CDR3 runs 15 residues. Germline CDR1 is SGDLS and CDR2 is YYNGEE. The CDR3 protein is CASSSESATGQPQHF. DNA for the CDR3: TGTGCCAGCAGCTCCGAGTCTGCCACGGGTCAGCCCCAGCATTTT.

This clonotype was seen a handful of times. V is TRBV5-1 and J is TRBJ1-4; TRBD1 matches at 9 bases. CDR1 SGHRS and CDR2 YFSETQ come from the germline V gene. V lost 0 bases and J lost 8; bases outside the gene matches: 5. The CDR3 is 15 amino acids. The CDR3 loop is CASSLAGTGLEKLFF. The CDR3 nucleotides read TGCGCCAGCAGCTTGGCCGGGACAGGGTTGGAAAAACTGTTTTTT.

The gene calls are TRBV4-3 and TRBJ2-7, with D perhaps matching TRBD1 (7 bases). V was cut by 1 base and J by 4 bases, with 14 bases left in between. CDR3 size: 15 residues. Germline V lookup: CDR1 LGHNA, CDR2 YSLEER. CDR3 nucleotides: TGCGCCAGCAGCCAAGCCCCAGGGGGAGGATACGAGCAGTACTTC. Translated: CASSQAPGGGYEQYF.

This clonotype was seen ten or more times. The chain employs TRBV28 and TRBJ1-2, with TRBD1 identical over 7 bases. The CDR3 runs to 14 residues. Losses at the gene ends were 3 bases for V and 6 bases for J; bases not matched to a gene: 7. Germline CDR1 and CDR2: MDHEN and SYDVKM. The DNA for the CDR3 is TGTGCCAGCAGTTTGGAGACAGGGATCGATGGCTACACCTTC. As protein: CASSLETGIDGYTF.

This clonotype was counted many times. The chain recombines TRBV28 with TRBJ2-7; 7 bases align to TRBD1. Germline V CDR1 and CDR2: MDHEN, SYDVKM. With 6 bases clipped from V and 3 bases from J, the junction kept 5 bases outside the gene matches. The CDR3 length is 13 residues. The CDR3 region is CASSSRDSYEQYF. The CDR3 nucleotides read TGTGCCAGCAGCTCCAGGGACAGCTACGAGCAGTACTTC.

This clonotype was recorded many times. The chain carries TRBV20-1 and TRBJ2-5; 12 bases fit TRBD2. CDR3 size: 15 residues. V was pared by 4 bases and J by 5 bases, with 8 bases of the junction left unmatched. From germline, CDR1 is DFQATT and CDR2 SNEGSKA (reference sequence). CDR3 amino acids: CSATTSGGYVETQYF. The CDR3 nucleotides read TGCAGTGCTACCACTAGCGGGGGGTATGTGGAGACCCAGTACTTC.